These 32 T cell receptor beta chains were sequenced from one sample in a study of T-cell reconstitution after alpha-beta-depleted transplantation in children. Preparing the TCRbeta library involved the use of unique molecular identifiers. A single record per CDR3 protein comes from TCRdb applying MiXCR to the PCR reads. The sample has 400,000 to 500,000 distinct CDR3 sequences, 11% seen once. Sequencing was performed on PBMCs from the stem cell graft donor, taken from the stem cell graft. The receptors come from a human donor who donated a stem cell graft to a child with acute myeloid leukemia.

The gene calls are TRBV12-3 or TRBV12-4 and TRBJ2-5; 8 bases align to TRBD2. The CDR3 is 16 amino acids. V lost 5 bases to trimming and J lost 4 bases; unmatched junction nucleotides: 12. The CDR3 DNA reads TGTGCCAGCAGTACCCAACTACCGGGACTAGGAGAGACCCAGTACTTC. Amino acids: CASSTQLPGLGETQYF.

This clonotype showed up many times. V and J are TRBV20-1 and TRBJ2-3; TRBD2 matches 14 bases. V shed 4 bases and J 6 bases; nucleotides not matched to a gene: 9. The CDR3 spans 16 residues. The germline CDR1 and CDR2 sequences are DFQATT and SNEGSKA (reference sequence). CDR3 sequence reads: CSAIGTSGRVRDTQYF. The DNA for the CDR3 is TGCAGTGCTATAGGGACTAGCGGGAGAGTTAGGGATACGCAGTATTTT.

This clonotype was seen at least ten times. J is TRBJ2-5 and V is TRBV10-3, with no clear D. Germline V gene data show CDR1 as ENHRY and CDR2 as SYGVKD. The length of the CDR3 is 14 residues. V lost 3 bases to trimming and J lost 2 bases, with 10 bases between them. CDR3 residues: CAISELWEQETQYF. The CDR3 DNA follows: TGTGCCATCAGTGAACTGTGGGAACAAGAGACCCAGTACTTC.

This clonotype has just a few counts. The J gene is TRBJ1-2, the V gene TRBV20-1; 9 bases map to TRBD1. Germline CDR1 and CDR2: DFQATT and SNEGSKA (reference sequence). V was clipped by 7 bases and J by 4 bases; unmatched bases: 4. The CDR3 loop spans 12 amino acids. Here the CDR3 reads CSVQTGGYGYTF. The DNA of the CDR3 is TGCAGTGTTCAGACAGGGGGCTATGGCTACACCTTC.

The chain joins TRBV5-1 to TRBJ2-3; TRBD1 is a possible D gene (5 bases). Trimming took 0 bases from V and 4 from J, leaving 9 bases between them. The germline V gene encodes CDR1 SGHRS and CDR2 YFSETQ. This CDR3 has 14 residues. In nucleotides, the CDR3 is TGCGCCAGCAGCTTGGGACAGTCCGCAGATACGCAGTATTTT. This codes for CASSLGQSADTQYF.

The chain links TRBV5-1 to TRBJ1-2, with 7 bases aligning to TRBD1. V lost 4 bases and J lost 7; bases outside the gene matches: 10. This CDR3 contains 14 residues. Per germline, CDR1 SGHRS and CDR2 YFSETQ. The chain's CDR3 is CASSPGQLESGYTF. The CDR3 DNA follows: TGCGCCAGCAGCCCGGGACAGTTGGAGAGTGGCTACACCTTC.

This clonotype was counted between two and nine times. The chain uses TRBV15 and TRBJ2-1; 7 bases agree with TRBD1. The CDR3 length is 16 residues. The germline gives CDR1 LNHNV, CDR2 YYDKDF (reference sequence). Trimming cost V 0 bases and J 8 bases; bases outside gene matches: 10. The CDR3: CATSREGGTTGHEQFF. The CDR3 DNA reads TGTGCCACCAGCAGAGAAGGAGGAACGACAGGGCATGAGCAGTTCTTC.

Ten or more counts support this clonotype. The rearrangement links TRBV12-3 or TRBV12-4 to TRBJ2-3, with 8 positions matching TRBD2. CDR3 length: 14 residues. Unmatched junction bases numbered 6, after V lost 6 bases and J lost 4 bases. The CDR3 region is CASRRAGEADTQYF. The CDR3, as DNA: TGTGCCAGCAGGCGAGCGGGAGAGGCAGATACGCAGTATTTT.

This clonotype was seen at least ten times. The rearrangement joins TRBV24-1 to TRBJ2-3; 8 bases match TRBD1. The CDR3 spans 16 residues. V shed 2 bases, J shed 0 bases, and the junction held 3 bases outside the gene matches. In germline, CDR1 is KGHDR, CDR2 SFDVKD. Written as DNA, the CDR3 is TGTGCCACCAGTGATTCCGGGGACAGGAGCACAGATACGCAGTATTTT. Its protein product is CATSDSGDRSTDTQYF.

This clonotype appeared a few times. The gene calls are TRBV27 and TRBJ1-2, with 8 nucleotides matching TRBD1. The CDR3 has 13 residues. V dropped 10 bases and J dropped 4; count of bases not matched to a gene: 8. Germline loops: CDR1 MNHEY, CDR2 SMNVEV (reference sequence). The CDR3 spells CATRGQDRYGYTF. DNA of the CDR3: TGTGCCACAAGGGGACAGGACCGCTATGGCTACACCTTC.

This clonotype turned up a few times. The chain couples TRBV5-6 to TRBJ1-1; D uncertain. CDR3 length: 14 residues. Between the trimmed V and J ends, which lost 0 bases and 3 bases, there was a span of 9 bases. Germline assignment: CDR1 SGHDT and CDR2 YYEEEE. The CDR3 sequence: CASSLGRIYTEAFF. The CDR3 DNA reads TGTGCCAGCAGCTTGGGTAGGATTTACACTGAAGCTTTCTTT. The whole variable domain, remainder taken from reference TRBV5-6 and TRBJ1-1, is DAGVTQSPTHLIKTRGQQVTLRCSPKSGHDTVSWYQQALGQGPQFIFQYYEEEERQRGNFPDRFSGHQFPNYSSELNVNALLLGDSALYLCASSLGRIYTEAFFGQGTRLTVV.

V gene TRBV5-5 combines with J gene TRBJ2-1; TRBD1 is a possible D gene (6 bases). This CDR3 region has 15 residues. V was cut by 0 bases and J by 8 bases, with 15 bases left in between. Germline lookup yields CDR1 SGHKS and CDR2 YYEKEE (reference sequence). The CDR3: CASSLGQDLGYEQFF. The CDR3 nucleotides are TGTGCCAGCAGCTTGGGACAGGACCTAGGATATGAGCAGTTCTTC.

This clonotype was picked up a small number of times. The chain couples TRBV7-2 to TRBJ2-5; TRBD2 is a possible D gene (7 bases). The CDR3 is 16 residues long. With 5 bases removed from V and 9 bases from J, the gap between germline ends came to 25 bases. The germline CDR1 and CDR2 sequences are SGHTA and FQGNSA. CDR3 bases: TGTGCCAGCAGCCAACAGGGAAGGGGAGTTCGGGGGGCCCAGTACTTC. Its protein product is CASSQQGRGVRGAQYF. The whole variable domain, remainder taken from reference TRBV7-2 and TRBJ2-5, is GAGVSQSPSNKVTEKGKDVELRCDPISGHTALYWYRQSLGQGLEFLIYFQGNSAPDKSGLPSDRFSAERTGGSVSTLTIQRTQQEDSAVYLCASSQQGRGVRGAQYFGPGTRLLVL.

Turning to this clonotype: One junction end disagrees with the germline gene, perhaps due to a read error. The gene calls are TRBV7-7 and TRBJ2-1; 7 bases agree with TRBD1. CDR1 is SSHAT, CDR2 FNYEAQ, per germline (reference sequence). The CDR3 totals 13 residues. The CDR3 here is CASSVDRANEQFF. As DNA, the CDR3 is TGTGCTAGCAGCGTTGACAGGGCGAATGAGCAGTTCTTC. The full variable domain, its missing parts supplied by reference TRBV7-7 and TRBJ2-1, is GAGVSQSPRYKVTKRGQDVTLRCDPISSHATLYWYQQALGQGPEFLTYFNYEAQPDKSGLPSDRFSAERPEGSISTLTIQRTEQRDSAMYRCASSVDRANEQFFGPGTRLTVL.

This clonotype was found a few times. V usage is TRBV5-1 and J usage is TRBJ2-6; 9 positions agree with TRBD1. From germline, CDR1 is SGHRS and CDR2 YFSETQ. The trim removed 6 bases at V and 2 bases at J, leaving 3 bases unmatched. The CDR3 runs to 15 residues. CDR3 amino acids: CASIGTGTGANVLTF. CDR3 nucleotides: TGCGCCAGCATTGGGACAGGGACTGGGGCCAACGTCCTGACTTTC.

The chain has TRBV27 and TRBJ2-7, with 13 bases that match TRBD2. V lost 3 bases and J lost 3; bases outside the gene matches: 2. Germline CDR1 and CDR2: MNHEY and SMNVEV (reference sequence). The CDR3 length is 15 residues. The DNA of the CDR3 is TGTGCCAGCAGTTTGACTAGCGGGAGGATCTACGAGCAGTACTTC. It yields the protein CASSLTSGRIYEQYF.

This clonotype was counted ten times or more. The chain joins TRBV28 to TRBJ2-1, with 10 positions matching TRBD2. The junction had 5 bases not matched to a gene; V was cut back by 4 bases and J by 2 bases. Germline V lookup: CDR1 MDHEN, CDR2 SYDVKM. There are 16 residues in the CDR3. The CDR3 sequence: CASSSSGRGAYNEQFF. CDR3 nucleotides: TGTGCCAGCAGTTCTAGCGGGAGAGGCGCCTACAATGAGCAGTTCTTC.

This clonotype has only a few counts. The rearrangement uses TRBV20-1 and TRBJ1-2; possible D gene TRBD1, 5 bases. CDR1 DFQATT and CDR2 SNEGSKA come from the germline V gene (reference sequence). V was cut by 6 bases and J by 4 bases, with 18 bases left in between. This CDR3 contains 14 residues. The CDR3 spells CSAPMRGTAYGYTF. The CDR3 DNA sequence: TGCAGTGCGCCCATGAGGGGTACGGCCTATGGCTACACCTTC.

This clonotype was counted between two and nine times. The CDR3 spells CSARITGGNQPQHF. The CDR3, as DNA: TGCAGTGCTAGAATTACAGGGGGCAATCAGCCCCAGCATTTT. The chain links TRBV20-1 to TRBJ1-5; 7 nucleotides align to TRBD1. The CDR3 totals 14 residues. Germline V lookup: CDR1 DFQATT, CDR2 SNEGSKA (reference sequence). Trimming cost V 2 bases and J 2 bases; bases outside gene matches: 3.

This clonotype appeared a few times. The chain links TRBV20-1 to TRBJ1-5, with D unclear. The CDR3 extends over 13 amino acids. V was trimmed by 7 bases and J by 1 base, leaving 11 bases between them. CDR1 and CDR2 (germline): DFQATT, SNEGSKA (reference sequence). DNA of the CDR3: TGCAGTGTCCCCACCCGCAGCAATCAGCCCCAGCATTTT. This gives the protein CSVPTRSNQPQHF.

This clonotype turned up a few times. V gene TRBV6-2 or TRBV6-3 combines with J gene TRBJ2-7, with D hard to call. This CDR3 has 13 residues. V was trimmed by 5 bases and J by 5 bases, leaving 13 bases between them. Germline assignment: CDR1 MNHEY and CDR2 SVGEGT. The CDR3 loop reads CASSGAVLHEQYV. CDR3 nucleotide sequence: TGTGCCAGCAGTGGCGCTGTTCTCCACGAGCAGTACGTC.

Details on this clonotype: A read error may be the cause here, since a much bigger clone is one base away. This sequence joins TRBV6-1 and TRBJ2-3; tentatively, D is TRBD1 (6 bases). Per germline, CDR1 MNHNS and CDR2 SASEGT. Deletions cut 6 bases from V and 4 bases from J, with 17 bases between. This CDR3 is 15 amino acids long. CDR3 loop: CASRNRNRAADTQYF. DNA for the CDR3: TGTGCCAGCAGGAACCGGAACAGGGCGGCAGATACGCAGTATTTT.

This clonotype was seen a handful of times. V is TRBV5-5 and J is TRBJ2-2, with 10 bases identical to TRBD1. The CDR3 covers 18 residues. The ends lost 1 base at V and 3 bases at J; junction bases unmatched: 9. Germline V gene sequence: CDR1 SGHKS, CDR2 YYEKEE (reference sequence). CDR3: CASSLQVRDRGYTGELFF. The CDR3 coding sequence is TGTGCCAGCAGCTTGCAAGTCCGGGACAGGGGCTACACCGGGGAGCTGTTTTTT.

The rearrangement uses TRBV9 and TRBJ2-5, with D possibly being TRBD1 or TRBD2 (6 bases each). There are 15 residues in the CDR3. V lost 4 bases and J 5 bases, leaving 18 bases between the germline ends. Germline loops: CDR1 SGDLS, CDR2 YYNGEE. DNA for the CDR3: TGTGCCAGCAGCCCCGTGGGGGGCGAGGGTGAGACCCAGTACTTC. Protein product: CASSPVGGEGETQYF. The whole variable domain, filled in from reference TRBV9 and TRBJ2-5, reads DSGVTQTPKHLITATGQRVTLRCSPRSGDLSVYWYQQSLDQGLQFLIQYYNGEERAKGNILERFSAQQFPDLHSELNLSSLELGDSALYFCASSPVGGEGETQYFGPGTRLLVL.

At least ten counts were recorded for this clonotype. The rearrangement joins TRBV20-1 to TRBJ2-7; D is perhaps TRBD2 (5 bases). Germline assignment: CDR1 DFQATT and CDR2 SNEGSKA (reference sequence). CDR3 length: 12 residues. Deletions cut 6 bases from V and 12 bases from J, with 21 bases between. For the CDR3, the DNA is TGCAGTGCAAAGAGCCCCGGGGTAGAACTGTACTTC. It translates to CSAKSPGVELYF.

This clonotype was observed a handful of times. The rearrangement uses TRBV20-1 and TRBJ1-5; 11 bases match TRBD1. CDR1 and CDR2 (germline): DFQATT, SNEGSKA (reference sequence). CDR3 length: 16 amino acids. Germline trimming cut 3 bases from V and 2 bases from J; bases unmatched to any gene: 6. CDR3 coding DNA: TGCAGTGCTAGTAGTGGGACAGGGGGAGGCAATCAGCCCCAGCATTTT. This sequence encodes CSASSGTGGGNQPQHF.

This chain joins TRBV4-2 and TRBJ2-1, with a possible D match to TRBD2 (6 bases). Looked up from germline, CDR1 is LGHNA and CDR2 is YNFKEQ. CDR3 length: 17 amino acids. V gave up 2 bases and J gave up 8 bases, with 22 bases separating them. The DNA for the CDR3 is TGTGCCAGCAGCCAAAGTCCCCTAGCGAATCGACTCGATGAGCAGTTCTTC. Translated, it gives CASSQSPLANRLDEQFF.

This clonotype occurred a few times. The chain uses TRBV5-1 and TRBJ2-3; 10 bases agree with TRBD1. After removal of 0 bases from V and 6 bases from J, the junction contained 4 bases not matched to a gene. Per germline, CDR1 SGHRS and CDR2 YFSETQ. The CDR3 is 15 amino acids. The CDR3 bases are TGCGCCAGCAGCTTGGAGGGACAGGGGATGGATACGCAGTATTTT. As protein: CASSLEGQGMDTQYF.

The sample holds many counts of this clonotype. The chain uses TRBV6-5 and TRBJ2-7; 7 bases are shared with TRBD1. Germline values: CDR1 MNHEY, CDR2 SVGAGI. Trimming cost V 4 bases and J 4 bases; bases outside gene matches: 4. The CDR3 is 13 amino acids. As DNA, the CDR3 is TGTGCCAGCAGTTCGGGGACAGTTTACGAGCAGTACTTC. Its protein is CASSSGTVYEQYF.

This clonotype was seen only a few times. The rearrangement uses TRBV9 and TRBJ1-1; the D is unclear. The CDR3 covers 12 residues. The V end was cut by 7 bases, the J end by 1 base, with 8 bases between. In germline, CDR1 is SGDLS, CDR2 YYNGEE. CDR3 protein: CASGNANTEAFF. In DNA form, the CDR3 reads TGTGCCAGCGGAAATGCGAACACTGAAGCTTTCTTT.

This chain's CDR3 is CASSGATNEKLFF. The CDR3, as DNA: TGTGCTTCCTCAGGGGCGACTAATGAAAAACTGTTTTTT. V gene TRBV25-1 combines with J gene TRBJ1-4, with D possibly being TRBD1 (6 bases). Germline loops: CDR1 MGHDK, CDR2 SYGVNS. This CDR3 region has 13 residues.

This clonotype was seen more than once but under ten times. The V gene is TRBV18, the J gene TRBJ2-3; D is possibly TRBD2 (6 bases). V gave up 3 bases and J gave up 4 bases, with 11 bases separating them. Germline-derived CDR1 and CDR2 are KGHSH and LQKENI. The CDR3 covers 14 residues. The DNA of the CDR3 is TGTGCCAGCTCACCCCCGGAGGGATCAGATACGCAGTATTTT. Translated, it gives CASSPPEGSDTQYF.